This T cell receptor beta chain was captured in a study of human T cells and chemical hapten exposure. The study, taken as a whole, reports: Clustering by CDR3 similarity yielded significantly more large clusters from expanded TCRs than controls. Alopecia in all donors means immunity may differ from healthy individuals.

This clonotype has a handful of counts. Its specificity is unknown. Individual cDNA molecules received unique molecular identifiers in the library. TCRdb called the RACE reads again in MiXCR, with one record for every CDR3 protein. The sample records 100,000 or so distinct CDR3 sequences, 30% to 35% being singletons. Described time point: patch test 3, about 24 weeks after DPC sensitization. Treatment described: therapeutic diphenylcyclopropenone sensitization with weekly scalp DPC. Every donor had alopecia and was 18 to 70 years old; all were suitable for DPC. The J segment lost 4 bases and the V segment lost 7 bases, leaving 5 bases of the junction unmatched. The germline CDR1 and CDR2 sequences are DFQATT and SNEGSKA (reference sequence). The CDR3 length is 12 residues.

This clonotype originated in a middle-aged man with alopecia areata. Some clones in this sample may be carry-over from other donors' samples. The chain uses TRBV20-1 and TRBJ2-7; the match to TRBD1 covers 9 bases. The starting material was whole blood, obtained in connection with sensitization to the hapten diphenylcyclopropenone (DPC). CDR3 protein: CSVEQGAYEQYF. CDR3 DNA sequence: TGCAGTGTCGAACAGGGGGCATACGAGCAGTACTTC.